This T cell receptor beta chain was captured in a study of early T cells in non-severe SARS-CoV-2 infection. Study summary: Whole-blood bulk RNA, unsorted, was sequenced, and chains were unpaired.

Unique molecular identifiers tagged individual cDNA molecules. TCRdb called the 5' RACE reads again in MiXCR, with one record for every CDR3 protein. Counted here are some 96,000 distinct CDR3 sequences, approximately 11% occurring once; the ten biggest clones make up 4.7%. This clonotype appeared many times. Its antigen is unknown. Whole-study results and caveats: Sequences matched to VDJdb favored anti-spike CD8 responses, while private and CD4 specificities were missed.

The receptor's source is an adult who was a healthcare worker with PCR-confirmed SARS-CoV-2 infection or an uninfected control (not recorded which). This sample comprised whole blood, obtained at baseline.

As DNA, the CDR3 is TGTGCCAGCAGTGACCGGGGGGACAGGGCCTACAATGAGCAGTTCTTC. Its protein is CASSDRGDRAYNEQFF. The chain is built from TRBV6-4 and TRBJ2-1; TRBD1 aligns across 9 bases. CDR3 size: 16 residues. CDR1 MRHNA and CDR2 SNTAGT come from the germline V gene. With 2 bases clipped from V and 2 bases from J, the junction kept 4 bases outside the gene matches.